This TCR beta chain was captured in a study of T cells in Graves' hyperthyroidism and ophthalmopathy. Overall study results and limits: Also found in blood were most expanded thyroid clonotypes above 0.001.

Regions amplified from RNA transcripts were the TCR beta CDR3 regions. The primer set for the first-round RT-PCR of the TCR CDR3 was HTBI. TCRdb re-called the multiplex PCR reads with MiXCR, one entry per CDR3 protein. This sample carries 500,000 to 600,000 distinct CDR3 sequences, around 46% of them seen once, and the ten largest clones take around 7.7%. The diagnostic basis comprised clinical symptoms, serum thyroxine and TRAb, thyroid ultrasound and orbital computed tomography. The V gene's germline CDR1 is SNHLY and CDR2 FYNNEI. V shed 8 bases and J shed 0 bases, with 13 bases lying between them. CDR3 length equals 14 residues. This clonotype was seen only once. The target antigen is unknown.

Sequencing was carried out using peripheral blood or thyroid tissue (not recorded which). This chain connects TRBV2 to TRBJ2-5; D is possibly TRBD1 or TRBD2 (5 bases each). The sequence was collected from a woman younger than 30 with Graves' hyperthyroidism. CDR3 DNA: TGTGCCAGCGGGACCCGAGGGGACCAAGAGACCCAGTACTTC. Translated, it gives CASGTRGDQETQYF. The whole variable domain, filled in from reference TRBV2 and TRBJ2-5, reads EPEVTQTPSHQVTQMGQEVILRCVPISNHLYFYWYRQILGQKVEFLVSFYNNEISEKSEIFDDQFSVERPDGSNFTLKIRSTKLEDSAMYFCASGTRGDQETQYFGPGTRLLVL.